Here is one T cell receptor (beta chain) with its context. No antigen is known for it. Using immunoSEQ multiplex PCR, the repertoire was profiled, and TCRdb retains in-frame clones only, with some absent. This sample has roughly 80,000 clones; 70% to 90% occur once, and the top ten carry approximately 2.4%. The time point: blood 4 weeks post-SBRT, at nephrectomy. The treatment was: 15 Gy SBRT to primary tumor, nephrectomy 4 weeks later. The germline V gene has CDR1 SNHLY and CDR2 FYNNEI. The CDR3 runs to 16 residues. V was trimmed by 5 bases and J by 7 bases, leaving 23 bases between them. These data originate in a study of radiation and T cells in renal cell carcinoma. Whole-study findings and limits: Without pretreatment biopsies, baseline tumor clonotype presence was undetermined. In blood, top tumor clones expanded by 2 weeks, shrinking by 4.

This TCR was recovered from a woman aged 55-69 years with renal cell carcinoma. V gene TRBV2 combines with J gene TRBJ2-5, with D possibly being TRBD1 or TRBD2 (5 bases each). Sequencing was performed on blood, taken from a patient whose treatment included radiotherapy and nephrectomy. CDR3 bases: TGTGCCAGCAGTCAACAACACGGGACGTTAAGTGGGACCCAGTACTTC. Translating it yields CASSQQHGTLSGTQYF.